This entry describes one TCR beta chain. Which antigen it targets is not known. The sample holds no much larger clone one base away, and base qualities are not on file. The entry originates in a study of CD4+ T cells in melanoma (dated 2022 in TCRdb). Turning to the overall study: The study examined neoantigen-specific CD4+ T cells in human melanoma. The full study reports these points: Diverse differentiation states were reported to be shown by neoantigen-specific CD4+ T cells in melanoma. Neoantigen-specific CD4+ T cells were reported to be correlated with the function of CD8+ T cells, macrophages and B cells.

The germline V gene encodes CDR1 GTSNPN and CDR2 SVGIG (reference sequence). The CDR3 starts with the cysteine, ends with the phenylalanine, and has 15 residues. The only DNA kept is the CDR3, 45 bases in frame from the first base. A distance of 12 bases separates the germline ends of V and J, which lose 3 bases and 0 bases respectively. Donors were patients with melanoma. Libraries came from the immunoSEQ multiplex PCR assay. In TCRdb, the immuneACCESS table is reduced to in-frame sequences with V and J assigned. These tables do not hold every clone; where another copy was compared, an unresolved V gene accounts for under half, and the others remain unexplained. Present in this sample are about 140,000 clones, 80% to 95% of which were seen just once. The ten top clones hold less than 2% of the sample.

The source of this sequence is a human donor with melanoma. The chain employs TRBV30 and TRBJ1-5, with the D segment identity uncertain. The CDR3 amino acid sequence is: CAWSPRAPSNQPQHF. The DNA sequence is given as TGTGCCTGGAGCCCCCGGGCTCCTAGCAATCAGCCCCAGCATTTT.